The 7 T cell receptor beta chains presented below share a single source sample, sequenced in a study of blood T cell repertoires in COVID-19. Sequenced by immunoSEQ multiplex PCR; TCRdb stores in-frame clones only, minus some. The profile shows 170,000 or so clones, less than 90% of them singletons. Source material: PBMCs or T cells enriched from blood (not recorded which). All receptors come from a woman in her forties or fifties who had recovered from COVID-19.

The chain is built from TRBV5-1 and TRBJ2-1; D call uncertain. The CDR3 runs to 15 residues. The germline V and J ends were trimmed by 0 bases and 9 bases, with 16 bases remaining between them. Germline assignment: CDR1 SGHRS and CDR2 YFSETQ. The CDR3 DNA is TGCGCCAGCAGCTTGGAAATTAATGGTATTAGTGAGCAGTTCTTC. Protein sequence: CASSLEINGISEQFF.

This rearrangement joins TRBV7-2 to TRBJ1-5; 9 positions agree with TRBD1. This CDR3 comprises 15 residues. The germline V gene encodes CDR1 SGHTA and CDR2 FQGNSA. J lost 7 bases, V lost 5 bases, and 9 bases had no gene match. The DNA for the CDR3 is TGTGCCAGCAGCCTGAGGACAGGGGAGGGCCAGCCCCAGCATTTT. It codes for CASSLRTGEGQPQHF.

The chain carries TRBV18 and TRBJ2-3; the match to TRBD1 covers 9 bases. The germline CDR1 and CDR2 sequences are KGHSH and LQKENI. The ends lost 4 bases at V and 4 bases at J; junction bases unmatched: 3. The CDR3 loop spans 14 amino acids. DNA of the CDR3: TGTGCCAGCTCACGGACAGGGGCGGCAGATACGCAGTATTTT. Translated: CASSRTGAADTQYF.

J is TRBJ2-7 and V is TRBV28; TRBD2 agrees at 7 bases. CDR1 MDHEN and CDR2 SYDVKM come from the germline V gene. Losses at the gene ends were 2 bases for V and 3 bases for J; bases not matched to a gene: 13. This CDR3 has 17 residues. CDR3 sequence: CASSLPVRLAANYEQYF. CDR3 nucleotides: TGTGCCAGCAGTTTACCCGTTAGACTAGCAGCTAACTACGAGCAGTACTTC.

The V gene is TRBV7-2, the J gene TRBJ2-4; 9 nucleotides line up with TRBD1. V lost 4 bases to trimming and J lost 11 bases; unmatched junction nucleotides: 12. CDR3 length: 15 amino acids. Germline loops: CDR1 SGHTA, CDR2 FQGNSA. As DNA, the CDR3 is TGTGCCAGCAGCTCCGGGACAGGGCTTCAGAGGGTTCAGTACTTC. This gives the protein CASSSGTGLQRVQYF.

CDR3 coding DNA: TGTGCCAGCAGCTCCCCCTCGGGGGCGGGAGGGCCCACAGATACGCAGTATTTT. This encodes CASSSPSGAGGPTDTQYF. The rearrangement joins TRBV7-9 to TRBJ2-3, with TRBD2 identical over 9 bases. This CDR3 is 18 amino acids long. CDR1 SEHNR and CDR2 FQNEAQ come from the germline V gene (reference sequence). Unmatched junction bases numbered 13, after V lost 4 bases and J lost 2 bases. Using reference TRBV7-9 and TRBJ2-3 for the parts outside the CDR3, the full variable domain is DTGVSQNPRHKITKRGQNVTFRCDPISEHNRLYWYRQTLGQGPEFLTYFQNEAQLEKSRLLSDRFSAERPKGSFSTLEIQRTEQGDSAMYLCASSSPSGAGGPTDTQYFGPGTRLTVL.

The chain links TRBV5-6 to TRBJ2-5; weak D call: TRBD1 (5 bases). This CDR3 is 14 amino acids long. V was pared by 1 base and J by 1 base, with 8 bases between. Germline CDR1 reads SGHDT; CDR2 reads YYEEEE. The CDR3 spells CASSLSGFQETQYF. The CDR3 coding sequence is TGTGCCAGCAGCTTGTCAGGGTTCCAAGAGACCCAGTACTTC.